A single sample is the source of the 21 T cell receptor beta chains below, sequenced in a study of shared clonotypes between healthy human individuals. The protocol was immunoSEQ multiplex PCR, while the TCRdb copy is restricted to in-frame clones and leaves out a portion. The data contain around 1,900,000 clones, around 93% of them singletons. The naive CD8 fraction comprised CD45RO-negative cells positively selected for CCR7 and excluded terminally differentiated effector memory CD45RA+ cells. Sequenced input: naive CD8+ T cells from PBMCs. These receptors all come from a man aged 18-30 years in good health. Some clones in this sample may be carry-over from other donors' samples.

DNA for the CDR3: TGCGCCAGCAGCAGGGAACCTACAGGATTTGTGAACACTGAAGCTTTCTTT. Translating it yields CASSREPTGFVNTEAFF. This chain links TRBV5-1 with TRBJ1-1; the D gene is possibly TRBD1 (5 bases). The germline CDR1 and CDR2 sequences are SGHRS and YFSETQ. This CDR3 has 17 residues. The germline V and J ends were trimmed by 4 bases and 0 bases, with 19 bases remaining between them.

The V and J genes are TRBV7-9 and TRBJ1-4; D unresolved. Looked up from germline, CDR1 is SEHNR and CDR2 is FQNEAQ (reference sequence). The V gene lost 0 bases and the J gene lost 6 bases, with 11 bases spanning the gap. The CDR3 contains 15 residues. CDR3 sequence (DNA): TGTGCCAGCAGCTTAGCAGCAGCTACACATGAAAAACTGTTTTTT. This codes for CASSLAAATHEKLFF.

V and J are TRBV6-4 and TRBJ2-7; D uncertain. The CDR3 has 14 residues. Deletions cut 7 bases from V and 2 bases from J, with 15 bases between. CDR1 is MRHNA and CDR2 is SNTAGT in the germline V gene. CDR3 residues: CASTERNRTYEQYF. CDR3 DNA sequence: TGTGCCAGCACCGAAAGGAACAGAACCTACGAGCAGTACTTC.

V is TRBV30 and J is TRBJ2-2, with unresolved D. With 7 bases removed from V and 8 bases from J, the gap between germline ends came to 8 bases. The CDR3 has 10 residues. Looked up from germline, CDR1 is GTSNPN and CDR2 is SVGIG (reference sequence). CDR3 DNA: TGTGCCTCTCAGACAGGGGAGCTGTTTTTT. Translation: CASQTGELFF.

CDR3: CASNRLRDRGPDTQYF. The DNA for the CDR3 is TGTGCCAGCAACAGACTCCGGGACAGGGGCCCAGATACGCAGTATTTT. The chain recombines TRBV27 with TRBJ2-3; 10 positions match TRBD1. This CDR3 has 16 amino acids. Looked up from germline, CDR1 is MNHEY and CDR2 is SMNVEV (reference sequence). The V and J ends lost 7 bases and 4 bases, in that order; junction bases with no gene match: 11.

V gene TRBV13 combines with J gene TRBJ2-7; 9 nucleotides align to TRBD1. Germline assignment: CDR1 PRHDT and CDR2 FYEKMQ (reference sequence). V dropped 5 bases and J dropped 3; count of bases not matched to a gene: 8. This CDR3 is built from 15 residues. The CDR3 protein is CASSPAGQGIYEQYF. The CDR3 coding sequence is TGTGCCAGCAGCCCAGCGGGACAGGGAATCTACGAGCAGTACTTC.

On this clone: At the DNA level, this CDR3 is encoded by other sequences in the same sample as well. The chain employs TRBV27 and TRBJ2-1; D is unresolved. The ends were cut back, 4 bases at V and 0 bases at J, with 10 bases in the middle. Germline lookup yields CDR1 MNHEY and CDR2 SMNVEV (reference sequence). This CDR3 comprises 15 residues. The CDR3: CASSSRLVSYNEQFF. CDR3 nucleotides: TGTGCCAGCAGTTCGCGGCTTGTCTCCTACAATGAGCAGTTCTTC.

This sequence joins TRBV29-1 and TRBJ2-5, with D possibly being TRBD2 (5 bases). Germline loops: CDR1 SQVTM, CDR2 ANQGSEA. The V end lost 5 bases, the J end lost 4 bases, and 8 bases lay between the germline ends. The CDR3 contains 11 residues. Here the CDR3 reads CSVQGGETQYF. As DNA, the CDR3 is TGCAGCGTTCAAGGAGGAGAGACCCAGTACTTC.

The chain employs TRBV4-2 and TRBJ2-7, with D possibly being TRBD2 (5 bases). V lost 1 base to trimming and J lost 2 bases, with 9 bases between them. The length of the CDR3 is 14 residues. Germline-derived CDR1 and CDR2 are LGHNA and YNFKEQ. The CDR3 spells CASSQAAVTYEQYF. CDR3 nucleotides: TGTGCCAGCAGCCAAGCAGCGGTAACCTACGAGCAGTACTTC.

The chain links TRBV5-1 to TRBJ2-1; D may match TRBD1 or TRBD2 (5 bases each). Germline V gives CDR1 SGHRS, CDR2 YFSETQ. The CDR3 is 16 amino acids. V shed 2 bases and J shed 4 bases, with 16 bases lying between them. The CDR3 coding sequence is TGCGCCAGCAGCTTCGTCTGGGGGTCTTTATACAATGAGCAGTTCTTC. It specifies CASSFVWGSLYNEQFF.

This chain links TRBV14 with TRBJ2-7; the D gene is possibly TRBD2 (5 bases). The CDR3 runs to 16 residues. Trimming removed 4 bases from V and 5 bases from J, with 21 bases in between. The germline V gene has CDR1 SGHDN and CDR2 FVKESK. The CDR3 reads CASSPPFVLAADEQYF. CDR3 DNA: TGTGCCAGCAGCCCCCCCTTCGTGCTAGCCGCGGACGAGCAGTACTTC.

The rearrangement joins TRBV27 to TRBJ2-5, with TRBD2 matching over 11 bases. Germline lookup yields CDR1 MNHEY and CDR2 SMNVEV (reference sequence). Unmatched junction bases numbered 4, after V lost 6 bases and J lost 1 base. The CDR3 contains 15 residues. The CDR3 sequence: CASSAGLAVQETQYF. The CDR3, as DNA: TGTGCCAGCAGCGCGGGACTAGCGGTCCAAGAGACCCAGTACTTC.

CDR3 protein: CASAGWGGTEAFF. The CDR3 DNA is TGCGCCAGCGCAGGATGGGGGGGCACTGAAGCTTTCTTT. V gene TRBV5-1 combines with J gene TRBJ1-1, with D possibly matching TRBD1 (5 bases). Looked up from germline, CDR1 is SGHRS and CDR2 is YFSETQ. V was pared by 7 bases and J by 4 bases, with 14 bases between. The CDR3 contains 13 residues. The variable domain in full, completed from reference TRBV5-1 and TRBJ1-1, reads KAGVTQTPRYLIKTRGQQVTLSCSPISGHRSVSWYQQTPGQGLQFLFEYFSETQRNKGNFPGRFSGRQFSNSRSEMNVSTLELGDSALYLCASAGWGGTEAFFGQGTRLTVV.

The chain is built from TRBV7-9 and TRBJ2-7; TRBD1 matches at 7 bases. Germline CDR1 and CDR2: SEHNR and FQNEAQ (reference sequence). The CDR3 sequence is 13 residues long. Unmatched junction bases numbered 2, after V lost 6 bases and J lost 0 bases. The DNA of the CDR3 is TGTGCCAGCAGACAGGGGAGCTCCTACGAGCAGTACTTC. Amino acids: CASRQGSSYEQYF. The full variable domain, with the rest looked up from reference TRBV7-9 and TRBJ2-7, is DTGVSQNPRHKITKRGQNVTFRCDPISEHNRLYWYRQTLGQGPEFLTYFQNEAQLEKSRLLSDRFSAERPKGSFSTLEIQRTEQGDSAMYLCASRQGSSYEQYFGPGTRLTVT.

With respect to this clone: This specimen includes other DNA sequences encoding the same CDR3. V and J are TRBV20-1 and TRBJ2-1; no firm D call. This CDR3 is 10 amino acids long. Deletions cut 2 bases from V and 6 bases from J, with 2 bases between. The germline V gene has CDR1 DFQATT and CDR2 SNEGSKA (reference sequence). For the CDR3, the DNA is TGCAGTGCTAGATCCAATGAGCAGTTCTTC. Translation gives CSARSNEQFF.

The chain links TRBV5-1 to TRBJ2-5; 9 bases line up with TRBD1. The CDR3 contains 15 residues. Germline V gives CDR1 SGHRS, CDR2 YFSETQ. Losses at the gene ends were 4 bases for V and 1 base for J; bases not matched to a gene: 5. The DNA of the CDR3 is TGCGCCAGCAGCATAGTGACAGGGGGCCAAGAGACCCAGTACTTC. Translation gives CASSIVTGGQETQYF.

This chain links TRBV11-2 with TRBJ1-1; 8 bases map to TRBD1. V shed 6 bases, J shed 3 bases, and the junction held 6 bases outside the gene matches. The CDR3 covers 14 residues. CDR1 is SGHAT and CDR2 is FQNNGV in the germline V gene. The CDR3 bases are TGTGCCAGCAGGGCAGGGGGCGAGTACACTGAAGCTTTCTTT. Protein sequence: CASRAGGEYTEAFF.

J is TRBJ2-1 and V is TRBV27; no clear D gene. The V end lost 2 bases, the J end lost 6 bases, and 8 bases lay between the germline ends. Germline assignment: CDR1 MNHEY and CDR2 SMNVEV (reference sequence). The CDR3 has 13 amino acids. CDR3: CASSLTQLNEQFF. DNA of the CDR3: TGTGCCAGCAGTTTAACACAGCTCAATGAGCAGTTCTTC.

CDR3 sequence reads: CASSLQGRAYGYTF. In DNA, the CDR3 is TGCGCCAGCAGTCTACAGGGGCGGGCATATGGCTACACCTTC. J is TRBJ1-2 and V is TRBV4-1, with TRBD1 identical over 7 bases. J gave up 5 bases and V 6 bases, and 9 bases lay outside the gene matches. The CDR3 totals 14 residues. The V gene's germline CDR1 is MGHRA and CDR2 YSYEKL.

The CDR3 protein is CASSLIEGASYEQYF. In nucleotides, the CDR3 is TGTGCCAGCAGCTTAATCGAGGGGGCATCCTACGAGCAGTACTTC. The chain carries TRBV7-9 and TRBJ2-7, with 7 bases identical to TRBD1. CDR1 and CDR2 from the germline V gene are SEHNR and FQNEAQ (reference sequence). After removal of 2 bases from V and 1 base from J, the junction contained 5 bases not matched to a gene. This CDR3 spans 15 amino acids.

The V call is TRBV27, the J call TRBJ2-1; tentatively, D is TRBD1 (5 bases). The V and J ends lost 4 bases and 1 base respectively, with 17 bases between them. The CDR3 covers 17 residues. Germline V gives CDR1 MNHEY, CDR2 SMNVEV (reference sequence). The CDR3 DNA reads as TGTGCCAGCAGTTCCATGTCCCAGGGTTCTTCCTACAATGAGCAGTTCTTC. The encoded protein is CASSSMSQGSSYNEQFF.